A single sample is the source of the 28 T cell receptor beta chains below, sequenced in a study of neoadjuvant anti-PD-1 for oral cavity cancer. Documented time point: after neoadjuvant nivolumab, at surgical resection. Sequencing used immunoSEQ multiplex PCR; TCRdb keeps in-frame clones, though not all of them. The sample lists some 61,000 clones; approximately 84% were seen once. Sequenced material: PBMCs, taken after nivolumab (anti-PD-1) treatment. Receptor source: a person aged 40 to 85 with oral cavity squamous cell carcinoma.

The V and J genes are TRBV4-2 and TRBJ1-3, with D perhaps matching TRBD1 (5 bases). Germline V lookup: CDR1 LGHNA, CDR2 YNFKEQ. This CDR3 region has 18 residues. V lost 0 bases and J lost 0, with 15 bases in between. For the CDR3, the DNA is TGTGCCAGCAGCCAAGATCGGGGCAAGCCGGACTCTGGAAACACCATATATTTT. It codes for CASSQDRGKPDSGNTIYF.

The CDR3, as DNA: TGTGCCAGCAGTCCCTCAGGGAATCAGCCCCAGCATTTT. As protein: CASSPSGNQPQHF. This chain links TRBV25-1 with TRBJ1-5, with D possibly being TRBD1 (5 bases). Trimming removed 5 bases from V and 4 bases from J, with 9 bases in between. This CDR3 comprises 13 residues. Germline lookup yields CDR1 MGHDK and CDR2 SYGVNS.

The chain is built from TRBV12-5 and TRBJ2-1; D is undetermined. This CDR3 has 12 residues. The germline V gene has CDR1 LGHNT and CDR2 FRNRAP. V was pared by 2 bases and J by 9 bases, with 8 bases between. The CDR3 is CASGLSQTEQFF. The CDR3 nucleotides are TGTGCTAGTGGTTTGTCCCAGACTGAGCAGTTCTTC.

The chain has TRBV27 and TRBJ1-5; D is ambiguous. Germline V gives CDR1 MNHEY, CDR2 SMNVEV (reference sequence). The V gene lost 5 bases and the J gene lost 2 bases, with 16 bases spanning the gap. The CDR3 sequence is 16 residues long. CDR3 amino acids: CASSKTGLGGNQPQHF. The CDR3 DNA is TGTGCCAGCAGTAAAACCGGTCTCGGGGGCAATCAGCCCCAGCATTTT.

V usage is TRBV14 and J usage is TRBJ2-5, with TRBD2 matching over 14 bases. V gave up 1 base and J gave up 4 bases; unmatched junction bases: 2. CDR1 is SGHDN and CDR2 is FVKESK in the germline V gene. The CDR3 runs to 16 residues. DNA of the CDR3: TGTGCCAGCAGCCAAGCGGGACTAGCGGGAGTAGAGACCCAGTACTTC. It is translated as CASSQAGLAGVETQYF.

The V and J genes are TRBV2 and TRBJ1-5; 8 nucleotides agree with TRBD1. This CDR3 comprises 16 residues. V lost 1 base to trimming and J lost 7 bases; unmatched junction nucleotides: 9. Germline values: CDR1 SNHLY, CDR2 FYNNEI. The chain's CDR3 is CASSEDAGGLGQPQHF. The DNA for the CDR3 is TGTGCCAGCAGTGAAGACGCAGGGGGCCTAGGGCAGCCCCAGCATTTT.

This clone appeared a single time. J is TRBJ1-5 and V is TRBV9; TRBD1 is a possible D gene (6 bases). V was shortened by 0 bases and J by 11 bases, with 12 bases between the two germline ends. This CDR3 contains 13 residues. The germline V gene has CDR1 SGDLS and CDR2 YYNGEE. The CDR3 bases are TGTGCCAGCAGCGTAGTTCCAGGGGAAGCCCAGCATTTT. Its protein is CASSVVPGEAQHF. Full variable domain (outside the CDR3, taken from reference TRBV9 and TRBJ1-5): DSGVTQTPKHLITATGQRVTLRCSPRSGDLSVYWYQQSLDQGLQFLIQYYNGEERAKGNILERFSAQQFPDLHSELNLSSLELGDSALYFCASSVVPGEAQHFGDGTRLSIL.

This chain connects TRBV5-1 to TRBJ1-4; the D gene is possibly TRBD1 (6 bases). CDR1 is SGHRS, CDR2 YFSETQ, per germline. V was shortened by 4 bases and J by 8 bases, with 15 bases between the two germline ends. The CDR3 has 14 residues. The DNA for the CDR3 is TGCGCCAGCAGCCCGCAGGGGTCCCGAGAAAAACTGTTTTTT. Encoded protein: CASSPQGSREKLFF.

With respect to this clone: Other DNA sequences within the sample encode an identical CDR3. The chain uses TRBV19 and TRBJ2-7; 10 bases are a match to TRBD1. From germline, CDR1 is LNHDA and CDR2 SQIVND (reference sequence). CDR3 length: 15 amino acids. Trimming removed 3 bases from V and 2 bases from J; junction bases left unmatched: 4. CDR3 bases: TGTGCCAGTAGTATTTCAGGACAGGGGGCCTACGAGCAGTACTTC. Amino acid sequence: CASSISGQGAYEQYF.

The chain couples TRBV2 to TRBJ2-3; 8 bases match TRBD2. This CDR3 is 13 amino acids long. In germline, CDR1 is SNHLY, CDR2 FYNNEI. The V segment lost 6 bases and the J segment 9 bases; nucleotides outside the gene matches: 8. The CDR3 loop is CASRGIVAGTQYF. Written as DNA, the CDR3 is TGTGCCAGCAGGGGAATCGTAGCGGGAACGCAGTATTTT.

V is TRBV11-2 and J is TRBJ1-3, with TRBD1 matching 8 bases. Germline loops: CDR1 SGHAT, CDR2 FQNNGV. The CDR3 has 14 amino acids. With 7 bases clipped from V and 6 bases from J, the junction kept 8 bases outside the gene matches. Written as DNA, the CDR3 is TGTGCCAGCATCCCTGGACAGGGCGCAAACACCATATATTTT. Translation gives CASIPGQGANTIYF.

The chain carries TRBV5-4 and TRBJ2-5; D remains ambiguous. The V end was cut by 0 bases, the J end by 1 base, with 10 bases between. Germline CDR1 and CDR2: SGHNT and YYREEE (reference sequence). This CDR3 spans 15 amino acids. CDR3 DNA: TGTGCCAGCAGCTTGGTATCGAGCAGCCAAGAGACCCAGTACTTC. Translation: CASSLVSSSQETQYF.

The V gene is TRBV10-3, the J gene TRBJ2-1; D unclear. CDR3 length: 15 residues. V gave up 0 bases and J gave up 6 bases, with 12 bases separating them. Germline V lookup: CDR1 ENHRY, CDR2 SYGVKD. Written as DNA, the CDR3 is TGTGCCATCAGTGAGTCGGTTGTATTGGGCAATGAGCAGTTCTTC. Protein product: CAISESVVLGNEQFF.

The V gene is TRBV30, the J gene TRBJ2-2; 10 nucleotides agree with TRBD2. Per the germline V gene, CDR1 is GTSNPN and CDR2 is SVGIG (reference sequence). The trim removed 0 bases at V and 3 bases at J, leaving 1 base unmatched. The CDR3 is made up of 15 amino acids. CDR3 protein: CAWSVAGGDTGELFF. CDR3 DNA sequence: TGTGCCTGGAGTGTAGCGGGAGGGGACACCGGGGAGCTGTTTTTT.

The rearrangement joins TRBV5-1 to TRBJ2-5; perhaps TRBD1 as D (5 bases). The V and J ends lost 2 bases and 3 bases respectively, with 14 bases between them. The length of the CDR3 is 15 residues. Germline lookup yields CDR1 SGHRS and CDR2 YFSETQ. DNA for the CDR3: TGCGCCAGCAGCTTTGGAACTTTAGGGGAAGAGACCCAGTACTTC. Translating gives CASSFGTLGEETQYF.

The chain employs TRBV11-3 and TRBJ2-5, with 8 bases fitting TRBD2. This CDR3 is built from 15 residues. CDR1 is SGHNT and CDR2 is YENEEA in the germline V gene. V lost 1 base to trimming and J lost 2 bases; unmatched junction nucleotides: 3. The chain's CDR3 is CASSLGSGDQETQYF. The CDR3 DNA follows: TGTGCCAGCAGCTTAGGTAGCGGGGATCAAGAGACCCAGTACTTC.

The rearrangement joins TRBV6-5 to TRBJ2-5; 8 nucleotides agree with TRBD2. Germline V gene lookup returns CDR1 MNHEY and CDR2 SVGAGI. V shed 2 bases, J shed 4 bases, and the junction held 9 bases outside the gene matches. This CDR3 comprises 16 residues. The CDR3 sequence: CASSYLPGGEAETQYF. CDR3 bases: TGTGCCAGCAGTTACCTACCGGGGGGGGAGGCAGAGACCCAGTACTTC.

V and J are TRBV5-1 and TRBJ1-3; D remains unclear. CDR3 length: 15 amino acids. Between the trimmed V and J ends, which lost 0 bases and 4 bases, there was a span of 11 bases. From germline, CDR1 is SGHRS and CDR2 YFSETQ. DNA for the CDR3: TGCGCCAGCAGCTTGGTGCTAGGAGCGGGAAACACCATATATTTT. The encoded protein is CASSLVLGAGNTIYF.

The chain joins TRBV27 to TRBJ1-2, with 12 bases aligning to TRBD1. V lost 0 bases, J lost 5 bases, and 4 bases stayed unmatched. Germline V lookup: CDR1 MNHEY, CDR2 SMNVEV (reference sequence). The CDR3 extends over 16 amino acids. As DNA, the CDR3 is TGTGCCAGCAGTTTATCGGGACAGGGGGCGCAATATGGCTACACCTTC. Encoded protein: CASSLSGQGAQYGYTF.

The chain couples TRBV28 to TRBJ1-3; D is uncertain. The germline V gene has CDR1 MDHEN and CDR2 SYDVKM. The CDR3 covers 14 residues. Trimming took 5 bases from V and 4 from J, leaving 12 bases between them. CDR3 in amino acids: CASSLYPNGNTIYF. CDR3 DNA: TGTGCCAGCAGTCTCTACCCGAACGGAAACACCATATATTTT. The variable domain in full, completed from reference TRBV28 and TRBJ1-3, reads DVKVTQSSRYLVKRTGEKVFLECVQDMDHENMFWYRQDPGLGLRLIYFSYDVKMKEKGDIPEGYSVSREKKERFSLILESASTNQTSMYLCASSLYPNGNTIYFGEGSWLTVV.

The chain combines TRBV19 with TRBJ1-5; D not certain. Germline V gives CDR1 LNHDA, CDR2 SQIVND (reference sequence). The ends were cut back, 7 bases at V and 4 bases at J, with 14 bases in the middle. The CDR3 is made up of 14 amino acids. CDR3: CASTPQGWNQPQHF. CDR3 DNA sequence: TGTGCCAGTACCCCTCAAGGGTGGAATCAGCCCCAGCATTTT.

V is TRBV15 and J is TRBJ2-2; 9 nucleotides line up with TRBD2. From germline, CDR1 is LNHNV and CDR2 YYDKDF (reference sequence). The CDR3 spans 16 residues. The junction had 3 bases not matched to a gene; V was cut back by 0 bases and J by 4 bases. The CDR3 protein is CATSRDLAGSTGELFF. CDR3 sequence (DNA): TGTGCCACCAGCAGAGACCTAGCGGGATCCACCGGGGAGCTGTTTTTT. Full variable domain (missing parts from reference TRBV15 and TRBJ2-2): DAMVIQNPRYQVTQFGKPVTLSCSQTLNHNVMYWYQQKSSQAPKLLFHYYDKDFNNEADTPDNFQSRRPNTSFCFLDIRSPGLGDTAMYLCATSRDLAGSTGELFFGEGSRLTVL.

The chain recombines TRBV28 with TRBJ1-3; no definite D call. Deletions cut 3 bases from V and 0 bases from J, with 6 bases between. Germline CDR1 reads MDHEN; CDR2 reads SYDVKM. The CDR3 contains 14 residues. The CDR3 nucleotides are TGTGCCAGCAGTTTCCTGGTCTCTGGAAACACCATATATTTT. It is translated as CASSFLVSGNTIYF.

The chain carries TRBV9 and TRBJ1-1; possibly TRBD1 for D (6 bases). The CDR3 covers 15 residues. Trimming pared 5 bases from V and 0 bases from J, leaving 14 bases between. Germline V gives CDR1 SGDLS, CDR2 YYNGEE. CDR3: CASSLTGFMNTEAFF. CDR3 sequence (DNA): TGTGCCAGCAGTCTTACAGGGTTCATGAACACTGAAGCTTTCTTT.

This chain uses TRBV7-2 with TRBJ2-5; no firm D call. This CDR3 is 11 amino acids long. V was clipped by 6 bases and J by 5 bases, with 7 bases between them. Germline loops: CDR1 SGHTA, CDR2 FQGNSA. CDR3 DNA sequence: TGTGCCAGCAGACTGTGGGAGACCCAGTACTTC. Its translation is CASRLWETQYF.

The V call is TRBV19, the J call TRBJ1-5; no clear D. V gave up 0 bases and J gave up 4 bases, with 10 bases separating them. Per the germline V gene, CDR1 is LNHDA and CDR2 is SQIVND (reference sequence). This CDR3 comprises 15 residues. The CDR3, as DNA: TGTGCCAGTAGTATAGATCTTGGTGGGAATCAGCCCCAGCATTTT. Translated: CASSIDLGGNQPQHF.

The CDR3 coding sequence is TGTGCCAGCAGCTTCCAAGGCTACGCAGATACGCAGTATTTT. Encoded protein: CASSFQGYADTQYF. The chain is built from TRBV11-2 and TRBJ2-3; D is unclear. V gave up 3 bases and J gave up 4 bases, with 11 bases separating them. The V gene's germline CDR1 is SGHAT and CDR2 FQNNGV. There are 14 residues in the CDR3.

This chain uses TRBV14 with TRBJ1-4, with 7 bases fitting TRBD1. The CDR3 runs 15 residues. The trim removed 1 base at V and 2 bases at J, leaving 1 base unmatched. The germline CDR1 and CDR2 sequences are SGHDN and FVKESK. The CDR3 is CASSQARGTNEKLFF. The CDR3, as DNA: TGTGCCAGCAGCCAAGCCAGGGGGACTAATGAAAAACTGTTTTTT.